Listed here are 5 T cell receptor beta chains from one sample, sequenced in a study of cytomegalovirus exposure and HLA in healthy donors. Both 60 Vbeta primers and 13 Jbeta primers went into the PCR. Method: immunoSEQ multiplex PCR; TCRdb's copy keeps in-frame clones and lacks some. This sample has 170,000 or so clones; around four fifths occur once, and the top ten carry around 1.5%. Sequencing was carried out using PBMCs. The receptor set was obtained from a woman in her thirties in good health and CMV-seropositive.

This clone was detected only a few times. This rearrangement joins TRBV14 to TRBJ2-2, with a possible D match to TRBD2 (5 bases). V shed 1 base and J shed 4 bases, with 7 bases lying between them. The CDR3 length is 14 residues. The V gene's germline CDR1 is SGHDN and CDR2 FVKESK. The CDR3 region is CASSQGTFTGELFF. The DNA of the CDR3 is TGTGCCAGCAGCCAAGGGACTTTCACCGGGGAGCTGTTTTTT.

This chain links TRBV5-1 with TRBJ1-2; 8 nucleotides line up with TRBD1. Germline CDR1 and CDR2: SGHRS and YFSETQ. The trim removed 4 bases at V and 4 bases at J, leaving 6 bases unmatched. The CDR3 has 14 amino acids. CDR3 sequence reads: CASSPDRAFYGYTF. DNA for the CDR3: TGCGCCAGCAGCCCGGACAGGGCGTTCTATGGCTACACCTTC.

The chain recombines TRBV28 with TRBJ2-7, with 9 bases lining up with TRBD2. The germline gives CDR1 MDHEN, CDR2 SYDVKM. CDR3 length: 15 amino acids. V was pared by 6 bases and J by 3 bases, with 9 bases of the junction left unmatched. Here the CDR3 reads CASRYPGTSHYEQYF. The CDR3 DNA sequence: TGTGCCAGCAGGTACCCCGGGACTAGCCACTACGAGCAGTACTTC.

Turning to this clone: The DNA is omitted, as the CDR3 cannot be located on it reliably, and the CDR3 follows TCRdb's listing. This chain's CDR3 is CASSLGASGTPGSCFF. The chain links TRBV5-1 to TRBJ2-2; the table's D gene call, TRBD2, was not cross checked with the DNA. Both ends counted, the CDR3 spans 16 residues. Germline values: CDR1 SGHRS, CDR2 YFSETQ.

The V and J genes are TRBV5-1 and TRBJ2-3; 9 positions match TRBD2. Germline-derived CDR1 and CDR2 are SGHRS and YFSETQ. There are 18 residues in the CDR3. J was trimmed by 0 bases and V by 4 bases; bases with no gene match: 12. CDR3 in amino acids: CASSGGSASGTSTDTQYF. Written as DNA, the CDR3 is TGCGCCAGCAGCGGCGGTTCGGCTAGCGGGACGAGCACAGATACGCAGTATTTT.